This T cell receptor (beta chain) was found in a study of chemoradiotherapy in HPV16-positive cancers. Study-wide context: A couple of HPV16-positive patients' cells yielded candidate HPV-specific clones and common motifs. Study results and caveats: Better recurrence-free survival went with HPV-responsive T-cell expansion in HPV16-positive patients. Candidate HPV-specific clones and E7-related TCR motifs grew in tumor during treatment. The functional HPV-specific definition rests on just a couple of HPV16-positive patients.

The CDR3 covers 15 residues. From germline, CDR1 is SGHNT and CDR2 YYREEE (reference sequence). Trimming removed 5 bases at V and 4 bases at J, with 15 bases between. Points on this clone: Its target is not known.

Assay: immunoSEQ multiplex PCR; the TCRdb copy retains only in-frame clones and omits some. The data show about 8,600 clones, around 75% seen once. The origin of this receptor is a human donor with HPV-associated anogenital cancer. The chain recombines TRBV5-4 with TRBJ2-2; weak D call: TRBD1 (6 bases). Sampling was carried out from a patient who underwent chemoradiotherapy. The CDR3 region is CASRRQGISTGELFF. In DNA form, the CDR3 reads TGTGCCAGCAGACGTCAGGGGATAAGCACCGGGGAGCTGTTTTTT.